The clone carrying this T cell receptor (beta chain) was detected a few times. Authors' analysis steps: Amplified reference gene primers provided the basis for estimating nucleated cell counts. Method: immunoSEQ multiplex PCR; TCRdb's copy keeps in-frame clones and lacks some. V and J calls and clone size come straight from that table; D and trimming were deduced from the DNA. The data contain about 300,000 clones, less than 90% of them seen just once; the ten biggest clones take up 13%. V lost 6 bases, J lost 2 bases, and 14 bases lay in between. Germline CDR1 and CDR2: MNHEY and SVGAGI. The CDR3 sequence is 14 residues long. This entry belongs to a study of blood T cell repertoires in COVID-19.

The sequence came from a human donor in a cohort sampled during active COVID-19. The specimen sequenced was peripheral blood. V and J are TRBV6-5 and TRBJ2-7, with TRBD2 as a possible D gene (5 bases). The CDR3 reads CASRGMDSAYEQYF. The CDR3 nucleotides are TGTGCCAGCAGGGGAATGGATAGCGCCTACGAGCAGTACTTC.